A single sample is the source of the 21 T cell receptor beta chains below, sequenced in a study of somatic mutations in cytotoxic T cells in rheumatoid arthritis. Sequencing used immunoSEQ multiplex PCR; TCRdb keeps in-frame clones, though not all of them. This table has approximately 5,300 clones, 70% to 80% appearing once. Here the sequenced sample was CD8+ T cells sorted from blood, taken at a follow-up visit. The receptors derive from a middle-aged man with rheumatoid arthritis.

The chain's CDR3 is CARGTGTSGYNEQFF. In nucleotides, the CDR3 is TGCGCCAGGGGGACCGGGACTAGCGGATACAATGAGCAGTTCTTC. This chain links TRBV10-2 with TRBJ2-1; 11 nucleotides match TRBD2. Trimming took 9 bases from V and 4 from J; bases not matched to a gene: 8. The length of the CDR3 is 15 residues. The germline V gene encodes CDR1 WSHSY and CDR2 SAAADI.

The rearrangement uses TRBV5-6 and TRBJ2-7, with TRBD2 matching 9 bases. The CDR3 has 16 residues. CDR1 and CDR2 (germline): SGHDT, YYEEEE. With 2 bases clipped from V and 3 bases from J, the junction kept 9 bases outside the gene matches. CDR3 sequence (DNA): TGTGCCAGCAGCTTTTCTTCTAGCGGGGTAATCTACGAGCAGTACTTC. Its translation: CASSFSSSGVIYEQYF.

This chain links TRBV10-2 with TRBJ2-7; possible D gene TRBD2, 5 bases. V lost 6 bases and J 6 bases, leaving 18 bases between the germline ends. Germline V gene sequence: CDR1 WSHSY, CDR2 SAAADI. The CDR3 is made up of 14 amino acids. The CDR3 is CASSGVSGNGEQYF. In DNA, the CDR3 is TGCGCCAGCAGCGGGGTGAGTGGGAATGGCGAGCAGTACTTC.

This clone was seen only once. The CDR3 here is CASSVGLNYEQYF. DNA of the CDR3: TGTGCCAGCAGCGTAGGACTCAACTACGAGCAGTACTTC. The rearrangement uses TRBV9 and TRBJ2-7; D uncertain. Trimming shortened V by 0 bases and J by 3 bases, and 7 bases separated the two germline ends. CDR1 SGDLS and CDR2 YYNGEE come from the germline V gene. The length of the CDR3 is 13 residues.

The chain joins TRBV28 to TRBJ2-2; TRBD2 matches at 8 bases. CDR3 size: 16 residues. V trimming: 7 bases; J trimming: 1 base; junction bases outside the gene matches: 8. CDR1 and CDR2 (germline): MDHEN, SYDVKM. The CDR3 DNA reads TGTGCCAGCACGTCCACTAGCGGACTGAACACCGGGGAGCTGTTTTTT. Amino acid sequence: CASTSTSGLNTGELFF.

The chain couples TRBV7-9 to TRBJ2-3; TRBD2 matches at 9 bases. The germline gives CDR1 SEHNR, CDR2 FQNEAQ (reference sequence). The CDR3 has 12 residues. The junction had 0 bases not matched to a gene; V was cut back by 5 bases and J by 6 bases. CDR3 sequence (DNA): TGTGCCAGCAGCGCGGGGGGGGATACGCAGTATTTT. This sequence encodes CASSAGGDTQYF.

The rearrangement links TRBV4-1 to TRBJ1-5; no reliable D call. The ends were cut back, 0 bases at V and 1 base at J, with 7 bases in the middle. The V gene's germline CDR1 is MGHRA and CDR2 YSYEKL. CDR3 length equals 15 residues. Here the CDR3 DNA reads TGCGCCAGCAGCCAAGAATCCGGGAGCAATCAGCCCCAGCATTTT. This translates into CASSQESGSNQPQHF.

The chain carries TRBV6-1 and TRBJ2-6; D remains ambiguous. This CDR3 is 16 amino acids long. Between the trimmed V and J ends, which lost 2 bases and 4 bases, there was a span of 12 bases. CDR1 and CDR2 (germline): MNHNS, SASEGT. The CDR3 loop reads CASSEYGGHGANVLTF. The CDR3 DNA reads as TGTGCCAGCAGTGAATATGGTGGGCACGGGGCCAACGTCCTGACTTTC.

The J gene is TRBJ1-1, the V gene TRBV5-6; D gene uncertain. V lost 4 bases and J lost 4, with 20 bases in between. Germline CDR1 and CDR2: SGHDT and YYEEEE. This CDR3 is built from 16 residues. The CDR3 region has the DNA TGTGCCAGCAGCGGTTTCCCCAAATCCGTGAGCACTGAAGCTTTCTTT. Translation gives CASSGFPKSVSTEAFF.

The chain carries TRBV27 and TRBJ2-1; D unresolved. Germline CDR1 and CDR2: MNHEY and SMNVEV (reference sequence). V dropped 3 bases and J dropped 0 bases, with 9 bases sitting between them. The CDR3 contains 15 residues. CDR3 in amino acids: CASSFSRSSYNEQFF. CDR3 in DNA: TGTGCCAGCAGTTTCTCAAGGAGCTCCTACAATGAGCAGTTCTTC.

The CDR3 protein is CASDRDREHYGYTF. DNA of the CDR3: TGTGCCAGCGACCGGGACAGGGAGCACTATGGCTACACCTTC. The chain uses TRBV18 and TRBJ1-2; 9 bases fit TRBD1. Trimming removed 8 bases from V and 3 bases from J; junction bases left unmatched: 7. The CDR3 contains 14 residues. Looked up from germline, CDR1 is KGHSH and CDR2 is LQKENI.

This clone was picked up a small number of times. This rearrangement joins TRBV7-9 to TRBJ2-7; TRBD1 matches at 8 bases. The CDR3 is 14 amino acids. Per the germline V gene, CDR1 is SEHNR and CDR2 is FQNEAQ (reference sequence). Trimming at V came to 0 bases and at J to 6 bases, leaving 4 bases not matched to a gene. As DNA, the CDR3 is TGTGCCAGCAGCTTAGCGTCGACAGGGGCCGAGCAGTACTTC. Protein: CASSLASTGAEQYF.

J is TRBJ2-1 and V is TRBV7-9, with TRBD2 as a possible D gene (6 bases). The germline V and J ends were trimmed by 10 bases and 1 base, with 17 bases remaining between them. The CDR3 runs 15 residues. Germline CDR1 reads SEHNR; CDR2 reads FQNEAQ (reference sequence). The CDR3 region has the DNA TGTGCCACACTGACTAGGGCCAGGTCCTACAATGAGCAGTTCTTC. Amino acid sequence: CATLTRARSYNEQFF.

The chain joins TRBV6-1 to TRBJ2-3; D is perhaps TRBD2 (5 bases). Germline-derived CDR1 and CDR2 are MNHNS and SASEGT. This CDR3 spans 16 amino acids. V was clipped by 2 bases and J by 2 bases, with 14 bases between them. In DNA form, the CDR3 reads TGTGCCAGCAGTGAATTCGCTAGCCAACCCACAGATACGCAGTATTTT. It encodes CASSEFASQPTDTQYF.

This rearrangement joins TRBV5-4 to TRBJ2-1, with TRBD2 as a possible D gene (6 bases). The CDR3 loop spans 14 amino acids. CDR1 SGHNT and CDR2 YYREEE come from the germline V gene (reference sequence). Trimming left V 3 bases short and J 15 bases short, with 22 bases between. CDR3 nucleotides: TGTGCCAGCAGCTCGGCTAGCGTTGGTACATTATGGTTCTTC. Translating gives CASSSASVGTLWFF.

The chain employs TRBV6-5 and TRBJ2-3; 7 bases match TRBD2. CDR1 is MNHEY, CDR2 SVGAGI, per germline. CDR3 length: 15 residues. The junction had 3 bases not matched to a gene; V was cut back by 2 bases and J by 1 base. The CDR3 DNA reads as TGTGCCAGCAGTTACCGGCGGGAGCGCACAGATACGCAGTATTTT. Its protein is CASSYRRERTDTQYF.

This chain uses TRBV27 with TRBJ2-5; 8 positions match TRBD2. This CDR3 spans 15 amino acids. V shed 3 bases, J shed 4 bases, and the junction held 7 bases outside the gene matches. Germline V gene data show CDR1 as MNHEY and CDR2 as SMNVEV (reference sequence). CDR3 in amino acids: CASSFLDGRVETQYF. In nucleotides, the CDR3 is TGTGCCAGCAGTTTCCTGGACGGGAGGGTAGAGACCCAGTACTTC.

The chain links TRBV4-2 to TRBJ1-2, with a tentative D call TRBD1 (6 bases). The V gene lost 3 bases and the J gene lost 6 bases, with 14 bases spanning the gap. Germline V lookup: CDR1 LGHNA, CDR2 YNFKEQ. The CDR3 consists of 14 residues. The CDR3 DNA reads as TGTGCCAGCAGCCAGGGTTGGACAGTGGATGGCTACACCTTC. Its protein product is CASSQGWTVDGYTF.

This sequence joins TRBV5-6 and TRBJ1-5; D is perhaps TRBD1 (5 bases). This CDR3 comprises 15 residues. V was trimmed by 0 bases and J by 0 bases, leaving 7 bases between them. Germline V gene lookup returns CDR1 SGHDT and CDR2 YYEEEE. The CDR3 DNA reads as TGTGCCAGCAGCTTGGGACAGTTTAGCAATCAGCCCCAGCATTTT. It encodes CASSLGQFSNQPQHF.

J is TRBJ2-7 and V is TRBV27; D remains unclear. CDR1 MNHEY and CDR2 SMNVEV come from the germline V gene (reference sequence). CDR3 length equals 12 residues. Trimming pared 8 bases from V and 9 bases from J, leaving 17 bases between. CDR3 sequence reads: CASGTGSKGQYF. CDR3 nucleotide sequence: TGTGCCAGCGGAACCGGGTCTAAGGGGCAGTACTTC.

This chain links TRBV9 with TRBJ1-3, with a possible D match to TRBD1 (6 bases). There are 15 residues in the CDR3. The V end lost 3 bases, the J end lost 0 bases, and 10 bases lay between the germline ends. Per germline, CDR1 SGDLS and CDR2 YYNGEE. The CDR3 bases are TGTGCCAGCAGCGAGGGACACCACTCTGGAAACACCATATATTTT. Its protein is CASSEGHHSGNTIYF.